What follows are 29 T cell receptor beta chains derived from one specimen sequenced in a study of lymphopenia after photon versus proton radiotherapy. Measured with immunoSEQ multiplex PCR; TCRdb has only the in-frame clones, and not every one. The table has more than 25,000 clones, around nine tenths seen once. The source material was peripheral blood, sampled from a patient treated with proton-based radiotherapy. Receptors were obtained from a woman aged 55-69 years with cholangiocarcinoma. Some clones in this sample may be carry-over from other donors' samples.

Turning to this clone: A much larger clone lies one base from this, so it may be a read error. The rearrangement joins TRBV6-6 to TRBJ2-3; the D is unclear. V was shortened by 5 bases and J by 2 bases, with 2 bases between the two germline ends. The CDR3 is 11 residues long. Germline CDR1 and CDR2: MNHNY and SVGAGI (reference sequence). As DNA, the CDR3 is TGTGCCAGCAGTCACACAGATACGCAGTATTTT. Translation: CASSHTDTQYF.

Details on this clone: Other DNA sequences in this sample translate to the same CDR3. V is TRBV9 and J is TRBJ2-7; 10 nucleotides line up with TRBD1. Losses at the gene ends were 3 bases for V and 4 bases for J; bases not matched to a gene: 1. This CDR3 region has 13 residues. Germline V CDR1 and CDR2: SGDLS, YYNGEE. Written as DNA, the CDR3 is TGTGCCAGCAGCGGACAGGGGGCTTACGAGCAGTACTTC. It is translated as CASSGQGAYEQYF.

The gene calls are TRBV5-1 and TRBJ1-6; D unresolved. The V end was cut by 2 bases, the J end by 4 bases, with 10 bases between. Per germline, CDR1 SGHRS and CDR2 YFSETQ. The CDR3 spans 15 residues. CDR3 loop: CASSLGSEYNSPLHF. CDR3 sequence (DNA): TGCGCCAGCAGCTTAGGATCAGAGTATAATTCACCCCTCCACTTT.

This chain connects TRBV5-1 to TRBJ1-4; TRBD1 might be the D (6 bases). The CDR3 runs to 14 residues. The V and J ends lost 3 bases and 6 bases respectively, with 12 bases between them. CDR1 SGHRS and CDR2 YFSETQ come from the germline V gene. CDR3 sequence (DNA): TGCGCCAGCAGCTCACAGGGAAGGGATGAAAAACTGTTTTTT. As protein: CASSSQGRDEKLFF.

CDR3 bases: TGTGCCAGCAGTTTAGCCCCCTCCTACGAGCAGTACTTC. Its translation is CASSLAPSYEQYF. The chain links TRBV27 to TRBJ2-7; D is ambiguous. Germline V gene data show CDR1 as MNHEY and CDR2 as SMNVEV (reference sequence). V dropped 2 bases and J dropped 0 bases, with 5 bases sitting between them. The CDR3 runs to 13 residues.

The chain combines TRBV5-1 with TRBJ2-7; the match to TRBD2 covers 13 bases. Germline CDR1 is SGHRS and CDR2 is YFSETQ. J lost 4 bases, V lost 1 base, and 2 bases had no gene match. The CDR3 extends over 15 amino acids. For the CDR3, the DNA is TGCGCCAGCAGCTTGCGGACTAGCGGGAGTTACGAGCAGTACTTC. Translating it yields CASSLRTSGSYEQYF. Drawing the rest from reference TRBV5-1 and TRBJ2-7, the complete variable domain is KAGVTQTPRYLIKTRGQQVTLSCSPISGHRSVSWYQQTPGQGLQFLFEYFSETQRNKGNFPGRFSGRQFSNSRSEMNVSTLELGDSALYLCASSLRTSGSYEQYFGPGTRLTVT.

This clone showed up just once. V usage is TRBV6-6 and J usage is TRBJ1-2, with D hard to call. Trimming took 2 bases from V and 5 from J, leaving 12 bases between them. CDR1 MNHNY and CDR2 SVGAGI come from the germline V gene (reference sequence). The CDR3 loop spans 14 amino acids. CDR3 in DNA: TGTGCCAGCAGTTACCCTCCCACTCGATATGGCTACACCTTC. It is translated as CASSYPPTRYGYTF.

The rearrangement uses TRBV11-1 and TRBJ2-7; TRBD2 matches 8 bases. The CDR3 length is 14 residues. Germline assignment: CDR1 SGHAT and CDR2 FQDESV (reference sequence). With 6 bases clipped from V and 2 bases from J, the junction kept 6 bases outside the gene matches. In DNA form, the CDR3 reads TGTGCCAGCAGTTACAGCGGGGGTCCCTACGAGCAGTACTTC. It specifies CASSYSGGPYEQYF.

This chain joins TRBV4-3 and TRBJ2-7, with 11 nucleotides matching TRBD1. Per the germline V gene, CDR1 is LGHNA and CDR2 is YSLEER. J lost 3 bases, V lost 1 base, and 5 bases had no gene match. This CDR3 contains 16 residues. The CDR3 reads CASSQVAGTGGYEQYF. CDR3 sequence (DNA): TGCGCCAGCAGCCAAGTGGCCGGGACAGGGGGCTACGAGCAGTACTTC.

V gene TRBV27 combines with J gene TRBJ2-2, with D uncertain. V lost 6 bases and J lost 6, with 14 bases in between. Germline CDR1 reads MNHEY; CDR2 reads SMNVEV (reference sequence). This CDR3 is 14 amino acids long. CDR3 nucleotides: TGTGCCAGCAGGGGGAACAGTCGTCCCGGGGAGCTGTTTTTT. Its translation is CASRGNSRPGELFF.

J is TRBJ1-6 and V is TRBV23-1; D unclear. TRBV23-1 is known as an ORF, though its function is uncertain. With 7 bases removed from V and 4 bases from J, the gap between germline ends came to 17 bases. The CDR3 has 16 amino acids. CDR3 nucleotides: TGCGCCAGCAACCCAATCGCGGGGAGTTATAATTCACCCCTCCACTTT. Residues: CASNPIAGSYNSPLHF.

This chain connects TRBV23-1 to TRBJ2-5; D is unclear. TRBV23-1 is assigned to the ORF class and has an uncertain function. Trimming cost V 4 bases and J 10 bases, with 16 bases left between them. The CDR3 is made up of 13 amino acids. The CDR3 DNA reads as TGCGCCAGCAGTCCTACACTCAAGTATGACCAGTACTTC. Its translation is CASSPTLKYDQYF.

The genes are TRBV7-3 and TRBJ2-7; maybe TRBD2 (7 bases). V was trimmed by 5 bases and J by 0 bases, leaving 14 bases between them. There are 15 residues in the CDR3. CDR1 is SGHTA and CDR2 is FQGTGA in the germline V gene. The CDR3 is CASSPAGAISYEQYF. The DNA for the CDR3 is TGTGCCAGCAGCCCGGCGGGGGCGATCTCCTACGAGCAGTACTTC.

The V gene is TRBV27, the J gene TRBJ2-7, with TRBD1 identical over 8 bases. Germline CDR1 reads MNHEY; CDR2 reads SMNVEV (reference sequence). Losses at the gene ends were 4 bases for V and 6 bases for J; bases not matched to a gene: 8. The CDR3 is 14 residues long. The chain's CDR3 is CASSYRGSWSEQYF. CDR3 nucleotides: TGTGCCAGCAGTTACAGGGGGAGTTGGTCCGAGCAGTACTTC.

This chain links TRBV9 with TRBJ2-3, with D possibly matching TRBD2 (5 bases). This CDR3 has 16 residues. The germline CDR1 and CDR2 sequences are SGDLS and YYNGEE. Trimming pared 4 bases from V and 3 bases from J, leaving 18 bases between. The CDR3 DNA reads TGTGCCAGCAGCCCACCTTACGGGGAGATTACAGATACGCAGTATTTT. As protein: CASSPPYGEITDTQYF. Full variable domain (missing parts from reference TRBV9 and TRBJ2-3): DSGVTQTPKHLITATGQRVTLRCSPRSGDLSVYWYQQSLDQGLQFLIQYYNGEERAKGNILERFSAQQFPDLHSELNLSSLELGDSALYFCASSPPYGEITDTQYFGPGTRLTVL.

This clone occurred once. The chain joins TRBV5-1 to TRBJ1-6; D gene uncertain. The germline gives CDR1 SGHRS, CDR2 YFSETQ. V was trimmed by 1 base and J by 4 bases, leaving 9 bases between them. The length of the CDR3 is 15 residues. CDR3 DNA: TGCGCCAGCAGCTTGACGATCATGTATAATTCACCCCTCCACTTT. It yields the protein CASSLTIMYNSPLHF.

This clone was counted a single time. The chain joins TRBV10-3 to TRBJ2-3; possibly TRBD1 for D (6 bases). The germline V and J ends were trimmed by 0 bases and 4 bases, with 11 bases remaining between them. Germline values: CDR1 ENHRY, CDR2 SYGVKD. The CDR3 covers 15 residues. CDR3 nucleotide sequence: TGTGCCATCAGTGAGTCGTTAGCAGGGGCAGATACGCAGTATTTT. This translates into CAISESLAGADTQYF.

The rearrangement joins TRBV27 to TRBJ2-7, with 9 nucleotides matching TRBD1. The CDR3 extends over 18 amino acids. The ends lost 0 bases at V and 3 bases at J; junction bases unmatched: 12. Looked up from germline, CDR1 is MNHEY and CDR2 is SMNVEV (reference sequence). CDR3 DNA sequence: TGTGCCAGCAGTTTATCGCGGTACACTCGGGACAGGGACTACGAGCAGTACTTC. This sequence encodes CASSLSRYTRDRDYEQYF.

In its sample, this clone is medium-sized. The chain employs TRBV7-9 and TRBJ2-7; D remains ambiguous. CDR3 length equals 14 residues. Trimming stripped 7 bases from V and 2 bases from J, with 15 bases between. Per the germline V gene, CDR1 is SEHNR and CDR2 is FQNEAQ (reference sequence). The CDR3: CASTQSGVAYEQYF. Here the CDR3 DNA reads TGTGCCAGCACCCAGAGTGGGGTTGCCTACGAGCAGTACTTC.

The DNA for the CDR3 is TGTGCCAGCAGCCTTATACTTGACCAGGGGGTCGGATTGAATGGCTACACCTTC. Amino acid sequence: CASSLILDQGVGLNGYTF. The chain uses TRBV13 and TRBJ1-2; 7 positions match TRBD1. CDR3 length: 18 amino acids. The V segment lost 5 bases and the J segment 6 bases; nucleotides outside the gene matches: 21. The germline gives CDR1 PRHDT, CDR2 FYEKMQ (reference sequence).

The V gene is TRBV7-9, the J gene TRBJ2-7; no clear D gene. V was clipped by 1 base and J by 5 bases, with 12 bases between them. CDR3 length: 14 residues. Germline lookup yields CDR1 SEHNR and CDR2 FQNEAQ (reference sequence). The CDR3 sequence: CASSLVPEADEQYF. CDR3 in DNA: TGTGCCAGCAGCTTAGTGCCAGAGGCCGACGAGCAGTACTTC. Together with reference TRBV7-9 and TRBJ2-7, the CDR3 gives the full variable domain: DTGVSQNPRHKITKRGQNVTFRCDPISEHNRLYWYRQTLGQGPEFLTYFQNEAQLEKSRLLSDRFSAERPKGSFSTLEIQRTEQGDSAMYLCASSLVPEADEQYFGPGTRLTVT.

V and J are TRBV5-1 and TRBJ2-2, with D hard to call. Trimming cost V 6 bases and J 5 bases, with 14 bases left between them. Looked up from germline, CDR1 is SGHRS and CDR2 is YFSETQ. There are 14 residues in the CDR3. The CDR3 reads CASTNWAGTGELFF. In DNA form, the CDR3 reads TGCGCCAGCACCAATTGGGCCGGGACCGGGGAGCTGTTTTTT.

The chain is built from TRBV20-1 and TRBJ2-7; no reliable D call. The germline V and J ends were trimmed by 3 bases and 3 bases, with 6 bases remaining between them. The CDR3 is 11 amino acids. Germline V CDR1 and CDR2: DFQATT, SNEGSKA (reference sequence). This chain's CDR3 is CSASNLYEQYF. The DNA for the CDR3 is TGCAGTGCTAGTAATCTCTACGAGCAGTACTTC.

This clone occurred once. V is TRBV29-1 and J is TRBJ2-3; D is possibly TRBD1 (6 bases). The ends were cut back, 3 bases at V and 0 bases at J, with 16 bases in the middle. The CDR3 consists of 16 residues. Per germline, CDR1 SQVTM and CDR2 ANQGSEA. The CDR3 loop reads CSVDGWAGVSTDTQYF. The CDR3 region has the DNA TGCAGCGTTGACGGTTGGGCAGGGGTGAGCACAGATACGCAGTATTTT.

The chain is built from TRBV13 and TRBJ2-5, with 7 bases that match TRBD2. The ends lost 5 bases at V and 9 bases at J; junction bases unmatched: 9. CDR1 PRHDT and CDR2 FYEKMQ come from the germline V gene (reference sequence). The CDR3 runs to 13 residues. The DNA of the CDR3 is TGTGCCAGCAGCCGACTAGCCGCCGAGGCCCAGTACTTC. Its protein product is CASSRLAAEAQYF.

This chain links TRBV6-5 with TRBJ1-2; 8 bases match TRBD1. Germline CDR1 is MNHEY and CDR2 is SVGAGI. The CDR3 covers 15 residues. Germline trimming cut 5 bases from V and 6 bases from J; bases unmatched to any gene: 11. The CDR3 spells CASSLRQGPWDGYTF. As DNA, the CDR3 is TGTGCCAGCAGTCTCCGACAGGGGCCCTGGGATGGCTACACCTTC.

This chain uses TRBV2 with TRBJ2-1, with D maybe TRBD2 (6 bases). The V and J ends lost 5 bases and 7 bases respectively, with 12 bases between them. CDR1 SNHLY and CDR2 FYNNEI come from the germline V gene. This CDR3 is built from 13 residues. The CDR3 bases are TGTGCCAGCAGTTGGGGGGATCAAAATGAGCAGTTCTTC. It yields the protein CASSWGDQNEQFF.

This rearrangement joins TRBV11-3 to TRBJ2-1, with 9 bases lining up with TRBD2. The CDR3 contains 16 residues. CDR1 and CDR2 from the germline V gene are SGHNT and YENEEA. J gave up 7 bases and V 4 bases, and 11 bases lay outside the gene matches. The CDR3: CASSSEGLAGRNEQFF. The CDR3 region has the DNA TGTGCCAGCAGCTCCGAGGGGCTAGCGGGAAGGAATGAGCAGTTCTTC. Supplemented by reference TRBV11-3 and TRBJ2-1, the full variable domain reads EAGVVQSPRYKIIEKKQPVAFWCNPISGHNTLYWYLQNLGQGPELLIRYENEEAVDDSQLPKDRFSAERLKGVDSTLKIQPAELGDSAVYLCASSSEGLAGRNEQFFGPGTRLTVL.

This clone was recorded only once. The rearrangement uses TRBV16 and TRBJ2-3; 8 bases agree with TRBD2. V dropped 3 bases and J dropped 3; count of bases not matched to a gene: 5. The CDR3 is 15 amino acids. Germline loops: CDR1 KGHSY, CDR2 FQNENV. The CDR3 loop is CASSHPSGPTDTQYF. As DNA, the CDR3 is TGTGCCAGCAGCCACCCTAGCGGGCCAACAGATACGCAGTATTTT.